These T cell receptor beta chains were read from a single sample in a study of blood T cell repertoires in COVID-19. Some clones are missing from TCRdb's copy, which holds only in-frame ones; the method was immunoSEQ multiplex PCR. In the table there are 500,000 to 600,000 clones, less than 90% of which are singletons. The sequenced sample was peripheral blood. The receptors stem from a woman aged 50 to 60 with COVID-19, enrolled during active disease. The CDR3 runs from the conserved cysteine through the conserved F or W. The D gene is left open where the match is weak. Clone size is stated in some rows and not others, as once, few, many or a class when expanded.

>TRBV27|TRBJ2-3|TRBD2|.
TGTGCCAGCATTGGCAGCGGGGTGCATACGCAGTATTTT
CASIGSGVHTQYF
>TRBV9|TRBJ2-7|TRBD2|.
TGTGCCAGCAGCCCAGGGAGGGCAGCCTACGAGCAGTACTTC
CASSPGRAAYEQYF
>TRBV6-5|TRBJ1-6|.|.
TGTGCCACCACCCCTCCCGGAGATAATTCACCCCTCCACTTT
CATTPPGDNSPLHF
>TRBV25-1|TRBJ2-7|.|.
TGTGCCAGCAGGGACAGTTTACATTTCGGGGAGCAGTACTTC
CASRDSLHFGEQYF
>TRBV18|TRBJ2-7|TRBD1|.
TGTGCCAGCTCGGGGACAGCGTGGGGCGAGCAGTACTTC
CASSGTAWGEQYF
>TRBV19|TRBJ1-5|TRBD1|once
TGTGCCAGCTCGGACAGGGCCTTCTATAGCAATCAGCCCCAGCATTTT
CASSDRAFYSNQPQHF
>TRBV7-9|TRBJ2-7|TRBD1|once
TGTGCCAGCACTGGGACAGGGAAGTTAAACGAGCAGTACTTC
CASTGTGKLNEQYF
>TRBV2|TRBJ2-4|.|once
TGTGCCAGCAGTGAGCGGCTAGCCAAAAACATTCAGTACTTC
CASSERLAKNIQYF
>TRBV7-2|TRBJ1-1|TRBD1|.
TGTGCCAGCAGCCCCACGACAGGGCGAGCGGGTGAAGCTTTCTTT
CASSPTTGRAGEAFF
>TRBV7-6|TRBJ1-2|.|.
TGTGCCAGCAGCTTAGACCAGGGGTTGGAAGGCTACACCTTC
CASSLDQGLEGYTF
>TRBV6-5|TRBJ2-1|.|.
TGTGCCAGCAGTTACTTAGAAACCGGTGAGCAGTTCTTC
CASSYLETGEQFF
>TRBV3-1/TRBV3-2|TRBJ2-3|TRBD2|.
TGTGCCAGCAGCCAAGGGTTGTCCAGCGGGGGGGATACGCAGTATTTT
CASSQGLSSGGDTQYF
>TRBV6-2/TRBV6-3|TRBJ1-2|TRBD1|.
TGTGCCAGCAGTCGCGCCGGGACAGGGGGCGTTGGCTACACCTTC
CASSRAGTGGVGYTF
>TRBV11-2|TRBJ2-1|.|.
TGTGCCAGCAGCTTAGATCCGGCCTCCCTTCAGGGCTCCCGAGCCAATGAGCAGTTCTTC
CASSLDPASLQGSRANEQFF
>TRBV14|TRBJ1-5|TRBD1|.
TGTGCCAGCAGCCTAGGGGGCCCTGGAGGATCAGCCCAGCATTTT
CASSLGGPGGSAQHF
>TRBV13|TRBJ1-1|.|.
TGTGCCAGCAGCTTACCCGGAGAAGGGAACACTGAAGCTTTCTTT
CASSLPGEGNTEAFF
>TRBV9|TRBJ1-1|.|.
TGTGCCAGCAGCGCCGACAGGAAGAACACTGAAGCTTTCTTT
CASSADRKNTEAFF
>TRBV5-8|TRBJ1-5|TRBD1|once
TGTGCCAGCAGCGTGGTCCGTTGGGGACAGGGACGGAGTAGGAATCAGCCCCAGCATTTT
CASSVVRWGQGRSRNQPQHF
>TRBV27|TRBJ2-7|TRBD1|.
TGTGCCAGCAGCCCTCAGGACAGGGCCTCCTACGAGCAGTACTTC
CASSPQDRASYEQYF
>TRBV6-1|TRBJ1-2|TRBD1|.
TGTGCCAGCAGTGAAGCGTACAGGGGGCACGGCTATGGCTACACCTTC
CASSEAYRGHGYGYTF
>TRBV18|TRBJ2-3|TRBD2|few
TGTGCCAGCTCACCAGCGGGGGGGCCCGGAGATACGCAGTATTTT
CASSPAGGPGDTQYF
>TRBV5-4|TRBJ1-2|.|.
TGTGCCAGCAGCTTGGACAGGGTTGACTATGGCTACACCTTC
CASSLDRVDYGYTF
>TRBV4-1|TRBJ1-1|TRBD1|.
TGCGCCAGCAGCCAATACAGGGGTCACCCGGGGGGGACTGAAGCTTTCTTT
CASSQYRGHPGGTEAFF
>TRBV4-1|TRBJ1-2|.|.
TGCGCCAGCAGCCACCAAATGGCAGGCACAGCTAACTATGGCTACACCTTC
CASSHQMAGTANYGYTF
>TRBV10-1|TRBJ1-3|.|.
TGCGCCAGCAGTGACCACAATACGGGGAACATTGGAAACACCATATATTTT
CASSDHNTGNIGNTIYF
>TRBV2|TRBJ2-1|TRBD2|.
TGTGCCAGCAGAGCTAGCGGGGGTTGGATTGAGCAGTTCTTC
CASRASGGWIEQFF
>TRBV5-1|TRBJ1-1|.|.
TGCGCCAGCAGAGTGGGCGCGGGGCCTGAAGCTTTCTTT
CASRVGAGPEAFF
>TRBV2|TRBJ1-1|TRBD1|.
TGTGCCAGCTGGGACAGCTCGGGAATGAACACTGAAGCTTTCTTT
CASWDSSGMNTEAFF
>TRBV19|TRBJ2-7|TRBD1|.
TGTGCCAGTAGTTCACCAGGGGGATACGAGCAGTACTTC
CASSSPGGYEQYF
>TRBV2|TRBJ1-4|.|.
TGTGCCAGCTTTTCCGGGACTCTTGAAAAACTGTTTTTT
CASFSGTLEKLFF
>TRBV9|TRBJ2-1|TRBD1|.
TGTGCCAGCAGCATGGTAGGGGGCCACAATGAGCAGTTCTTC
CASSMVGGHNEQFF
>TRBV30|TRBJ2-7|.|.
TGTGCCTGGAGGGAGACAGGCGTAAGCTCCTACGAGCAGTACTTC
CAWRETGVSSYEQYF
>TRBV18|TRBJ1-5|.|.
TGTGCCAGCTCACCGGCGGGTCGCCTGTATAGCAATCAGCCCCAGCATTTT
CASSPAGRLYSNQPQHF
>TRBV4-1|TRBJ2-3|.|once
TGCGCCAGCAGCCAAGAGGGGCGGGAAGATACGCAGTATTTT
CASSQEGREDTQYF
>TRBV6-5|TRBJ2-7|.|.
TGTGCCAGCAGTACTTCAGGAACGGTCTACGACGAGCAGTACTTC
CASSTSGTVYDEQYF
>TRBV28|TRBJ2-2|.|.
TGTGCCACCCAGTCGAACACCGGGGAGCTGTTTTTT
CATQSNTGELFF
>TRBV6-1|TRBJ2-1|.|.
TGTGCCAGCAGTGAAGGCACTAGTGGGCTCAATGAGCAGTTCTTC
CASSEGTSGLNEQFF
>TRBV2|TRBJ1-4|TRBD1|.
TGTGCCAGCAATTCGGACAGGGGCAGAGAAAAACTGTTTTTT
CASNSDRGREKLFF
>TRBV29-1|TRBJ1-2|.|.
TGCAGCGTCGATGGGGGGGGCACAGGCTATGGCTACACCTTC
CSVDGGGTGYGYTF
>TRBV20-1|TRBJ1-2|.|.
TGCAGTGCTCTAACAGGGTTCGGCTACACCTTC
CSALTGFGYTF
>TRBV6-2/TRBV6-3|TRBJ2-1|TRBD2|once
TGTGCCAGCAGTTACTCGAGAAGCGGGGGCTCCTACAATGAGCAGTTCTTC
CASSYSRSGGSYNEQFF
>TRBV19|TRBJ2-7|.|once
TGTGCCAGTAGTCCTTCTGGCAGGGACTTTTATTTC
CASSPSGRDFYF
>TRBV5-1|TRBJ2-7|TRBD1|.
TGCGCCAGCAGCTCACACGGGACAGACTACGAGCAGTACTTC
CASSSHGTDYEQYF
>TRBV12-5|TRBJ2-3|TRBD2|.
TGTGCTAGTGGTTTAGATCTAGCGGGGGGTACAGATACGCAGTATTTT
CASGLDLAGGTDTQYF
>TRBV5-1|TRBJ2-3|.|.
TGCGCCAGCCGGGGGACGGCAAGCACAGATACGCAGTATTTT
CASRGTASTDTQYF
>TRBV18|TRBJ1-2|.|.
TGTGCCAGCTCTAAAGACAGGACCCTCAACTATGGCTACACCTTC
CASSKDRTLNYGYTF